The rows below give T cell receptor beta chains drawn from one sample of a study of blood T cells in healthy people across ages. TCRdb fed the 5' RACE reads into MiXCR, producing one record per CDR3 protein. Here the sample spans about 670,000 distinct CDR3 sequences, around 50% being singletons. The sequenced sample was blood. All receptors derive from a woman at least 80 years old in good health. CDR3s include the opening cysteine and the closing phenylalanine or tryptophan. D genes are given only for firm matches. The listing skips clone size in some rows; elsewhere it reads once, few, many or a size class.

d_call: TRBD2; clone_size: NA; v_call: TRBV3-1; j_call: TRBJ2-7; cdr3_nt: TGTGCCAGCAGCCAAAGACTAGCGTTCGAGCAGTACTTC; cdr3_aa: CASSQRLAFEQYF
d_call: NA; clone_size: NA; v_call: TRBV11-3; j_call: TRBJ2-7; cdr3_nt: TGTGCCAGCAGCTTAAGCGGGCCTAACGACGAGCAGTACTTC; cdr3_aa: CASSLSGPNDEQYF
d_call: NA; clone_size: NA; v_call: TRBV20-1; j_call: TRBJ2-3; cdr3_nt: TGCAGTGCCACGGAGGAGACAGATACGCAGTATTTT; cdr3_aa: CSATEETDTQYF
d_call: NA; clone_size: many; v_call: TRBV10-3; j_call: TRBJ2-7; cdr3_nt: TGTGCCATCAGTGAGTCGACTGGGATTGTCTACGAGCAGTACTTC; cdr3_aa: CAISESTGIVYEQYF
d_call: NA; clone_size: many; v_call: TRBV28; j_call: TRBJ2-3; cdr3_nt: TGTGCCAGCACCTTGGGGGGCGCGAGGGGAGATACGCAGTATTTT; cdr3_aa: CASTLGGARGDTQYF
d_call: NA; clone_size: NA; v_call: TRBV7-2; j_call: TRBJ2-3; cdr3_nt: TGTGCCAGCAAGCCCCTACAGGGACATTATACGCAGTATTTT; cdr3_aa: CASKPLQGHYTQYF
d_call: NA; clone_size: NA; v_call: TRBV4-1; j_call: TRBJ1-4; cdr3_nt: TGCGCCAGCAGCCAAAACGGACAGACTAATGAAAAACTGTTTTTT; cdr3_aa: CASSQNGQTNEKLFF
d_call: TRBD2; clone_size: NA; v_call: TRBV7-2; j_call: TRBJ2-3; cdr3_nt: TGTGCCAGCAGCTTTAGAATAGCGGGGGGGTCCGGTGTCACAGATACGCAGTATTTT; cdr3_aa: CASSFRIAGGSGVTDTQYF
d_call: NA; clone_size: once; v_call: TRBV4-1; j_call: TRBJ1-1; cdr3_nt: TGCGCCAGCAGCCAAATATGGGAGGAGTTGGACGCTGAAGCTTTCTTT; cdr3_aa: CASSQIWEELDAEAFF
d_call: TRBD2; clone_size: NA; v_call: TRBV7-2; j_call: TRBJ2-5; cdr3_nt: TGTGCCAGCGGCTCCGGGACTAAAGAGACCCAGTACTTC; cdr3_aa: CASGSGTKETQYF
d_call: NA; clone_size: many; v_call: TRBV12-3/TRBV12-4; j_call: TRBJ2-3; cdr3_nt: TGTGCCAGTACACCGGACACAGCAGATACGCAGTATTTT; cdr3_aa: CASTPDTADTQYF
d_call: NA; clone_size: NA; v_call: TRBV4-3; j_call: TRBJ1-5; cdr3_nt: TGCGCCAGCAGCCAAGACAGGGGAAATCAGCCCCAGCATTTT; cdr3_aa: CASSQDRGNQPQHF
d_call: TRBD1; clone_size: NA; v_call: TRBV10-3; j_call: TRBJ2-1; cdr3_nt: TGTGCCATCAGTCGGGACAGAGAATACAATGAGCAGTTCTTC; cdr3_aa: CAISRDREYNEQFF
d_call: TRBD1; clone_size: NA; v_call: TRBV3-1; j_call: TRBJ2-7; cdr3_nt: TGTGCCAGCAGCATGACAGGGTACTACGAGCAGTACTTC; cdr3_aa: CASSMTGYYEQYF
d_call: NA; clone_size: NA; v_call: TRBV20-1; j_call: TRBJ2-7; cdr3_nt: TGCAGTGCTGGGGGTCCGGGAGATTACTACGAGCAGTACTTC; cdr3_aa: CSAGGPGDYYEQYF
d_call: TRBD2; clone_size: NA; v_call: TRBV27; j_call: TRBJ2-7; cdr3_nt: TGTGCCAGCAGTCTGACTAGCGGGAGGGCCTACGCCTACGAGCAGTACTTC; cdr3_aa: CASSLTSGRAYAYEQYF
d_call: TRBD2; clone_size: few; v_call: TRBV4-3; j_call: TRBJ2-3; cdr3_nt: TGCGCCAGCAGCCAAGAACTTCAGGCGGGAGGCGCAGATACGCAGTATTTT; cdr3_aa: CASSQELQAGGADTQYF
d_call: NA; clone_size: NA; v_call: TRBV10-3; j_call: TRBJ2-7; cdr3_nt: TGTGCCATCAGAAAGGAAACCTACGAGCAGTACTTC; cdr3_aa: CAIRKETYEQYF
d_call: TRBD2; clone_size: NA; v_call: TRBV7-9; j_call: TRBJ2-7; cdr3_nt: TGTGCCAGCAGCCCCGGGACTAGCGTGTACGAGCAGTACTTC; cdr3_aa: CASSPGTSVYEQYF
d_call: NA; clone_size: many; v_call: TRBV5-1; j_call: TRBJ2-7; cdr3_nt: TGCGCCAGCAGCCGTCAAGGGGAATCCTACGAGCAGTACTTC; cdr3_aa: CASSRQGESYEQYF
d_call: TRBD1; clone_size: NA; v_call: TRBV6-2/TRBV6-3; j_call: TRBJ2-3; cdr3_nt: TGTGCCAGCAGACCCGACAGGGGGCGGGATACGCAGTATTTT; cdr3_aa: CASRPDRGRDTQYF
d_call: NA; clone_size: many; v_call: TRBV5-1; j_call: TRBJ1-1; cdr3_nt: TGCGCCAGCGCGACCGAGGCGGTGAACACTGAAGCTTTCTTT; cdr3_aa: CASATEAVNTEAFF
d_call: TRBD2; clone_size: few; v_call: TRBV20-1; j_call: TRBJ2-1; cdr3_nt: TGCAGTGCCCAGCGGGGGGCGGGGAATGAGCAGTTCTTC; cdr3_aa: CSAQRGAGNEQFF
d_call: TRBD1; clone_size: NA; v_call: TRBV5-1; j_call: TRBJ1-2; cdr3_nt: TGCGCCAGCAGCTCAGCAGCGGGACAGTCTAATAACTATGGCTACACCTTC; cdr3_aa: CASSSAAGQSNNYGYTF
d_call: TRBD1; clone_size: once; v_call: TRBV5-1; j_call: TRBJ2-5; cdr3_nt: TGCGCCAGCAGCACGGAGGGACAGGGTTACGAGACCCAGTACTTC; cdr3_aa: CASSTEGQGYETQYF
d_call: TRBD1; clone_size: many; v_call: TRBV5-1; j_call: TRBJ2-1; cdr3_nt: TGCGCCAGCAGCTTGGTTGGGACAGCGAACTACAATGAGCAGTTCTTC; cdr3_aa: CASSLVGTANYNEQFF
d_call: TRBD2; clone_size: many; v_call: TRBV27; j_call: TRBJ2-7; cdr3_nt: TGTGCCAGCAGTTTAAACCCGGGGACTAGCGGGGCCTACGAGCAGTACTTC; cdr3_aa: CASSLNPGTSGAYEQYF
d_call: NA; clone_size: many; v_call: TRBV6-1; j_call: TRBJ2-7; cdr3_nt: TGTGCCATCCAAGGGAGCTACGAGCAGTACTTC; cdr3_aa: CAIQGSYEQYF
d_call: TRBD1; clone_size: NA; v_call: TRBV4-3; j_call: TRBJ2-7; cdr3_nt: TGCGCCAGCAGCCAAGACTTGACAGGGGGTTCAGACGAGCAGTACTTC; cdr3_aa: CASSQDLTGGSDEQYF
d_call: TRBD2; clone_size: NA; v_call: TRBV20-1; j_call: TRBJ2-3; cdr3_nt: TGCAGTGCTCCCCTAGCGGGGGAAAGAGATACGCAGTATTTT; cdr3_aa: CSAPLAGERDTQYF
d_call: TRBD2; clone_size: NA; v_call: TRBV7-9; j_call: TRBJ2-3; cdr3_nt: TGTGCCAGCAGCTTGCGGGAGCGCACAGATACGCAGTATTTT; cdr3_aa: CASSLRERTDTQYF
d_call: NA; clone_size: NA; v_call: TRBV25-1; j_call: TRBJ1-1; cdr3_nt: TGTGCCAGCACCGCTGACCCGAACACTGAAGCTTTCTTT; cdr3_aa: CASTADPNTEAFF
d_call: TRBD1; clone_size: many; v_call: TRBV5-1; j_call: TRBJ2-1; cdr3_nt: TGCGCCAGCAGCGTCACAGGGGATCGGGAGCAGTTCTTC; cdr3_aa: CASSVTGDREQFF
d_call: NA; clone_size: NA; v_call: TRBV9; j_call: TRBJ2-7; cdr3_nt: TGTGCCAGCAGCCCCCAGGGGAGCCAGGGCGAGCAGTACTTC; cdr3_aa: CASSPQGSQGEQYF
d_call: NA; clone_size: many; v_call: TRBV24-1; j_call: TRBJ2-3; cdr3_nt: TGTGCCACCAGTGATTTGTCAGGGGCCCGCACAGATACGCAGTATTTT; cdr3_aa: CATSDLSGARTDTQYF
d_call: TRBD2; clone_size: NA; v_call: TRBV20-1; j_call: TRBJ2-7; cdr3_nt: TGCAGTGCTGGCATTAGCGGGATGACCTCCTACGAGCAGTACTTC; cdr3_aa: CSAGISGMTSYEQYF
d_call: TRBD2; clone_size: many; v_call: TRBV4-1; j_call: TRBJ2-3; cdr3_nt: TGCGCCAGCAGCCAAGGGAGAATAGCGGGAGCCCAAGATACGCAGTATTTT; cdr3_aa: CASSQGRIAGAQDTQYF